These 21 T cell receptor beta chains were all obtained from the same sample, sequenced in a study of cytomegalovirus exposure and HLA in healthy donors. Use of 60 Vbeta and 13 Jbeta primers characterized the PCR. The repertoire was sequenced with immunoSEQ multiplex PCR; TCRdb's copy has only in-frame clones and lacks some. The data contain roughly 80,000 clones, around 81% of them seen just once; the ten biggest clones take up about 1.1%. The sequencing input was PBMCs. These receptors were taken from a male donor in good health and CMV-seronegative.

The V gene is TRBV29-1, the J gene TRBJ2-1; 13 positions match TRBD2. CDR1 is SQVTM, CDR2 ANQGSEA, per germline. The CDR3 length is 13 residues. J lost 9 bases, V lost 8 bases, and 7 bases had no gene match. As DNA, the CDR3 is TGCAGCACTAGCGGGGGGGCCTCGGCTGAGCAGTTCTTC. This translates into CSTSGGASAEQFF.

The rearrangement uses TRBV6-5 and TRBJ2-5; the match to TRBD2 covers 9 bases. The germline V gene encodes CDR1 MNHEY and CDR2 SVGAGI. V lost 4 bases, J lost 7 bases, and 7 bases stayed unmatched. The CDR3 is 14 amino acids. DNA for the CDR3: TGTGCCAGCAGTTCCCGGACTAGCGTAGGGACCCAGTACTTC. This sequence encodes CASSSRTSVGTQYF.

CDR3 loop: CASSQDGLAGYNEQFF. The CDR3 DNA follows: TGCGCCAGCAGCCAAGATGGACTAGCGGGGTACAATGAGCAGTTCTTC. V and J are TRBV4-3 and TRBJ2-1; TRBD2 matches 12 bases. Trimming removed 0 bases from V and 4 bases from J; junction bases left unmatched: 1. The CDR3 contains 16 residues. Germline-derived CDR1 and CDR2 are LGHNA and YSLEER.

The chain employs TRBV15 and TRBJ2-1, with 7 nucleotides matching TRBD1. This CDR3 has 14 residues. V trimming: 6 bases; J trimming: 7 bases; junction bases outside the gene matches: 9. Germline CDR1 and CDR2: LNHNV and YYDKDF (reference sequence). Written as DNA, the CDR3 is TGTGCCACCAGTAAACCGGGACAGTTGAATGAGCAGTTCTTC. Residues: CATSKPGQLNEQFF.

The rearrangement uses TRBV4-1 and TRBJ2-3; 10 bases agree with TRBD2. J was trimmed by 1 base and V by 0 bases; bases with no gene match: 4. The CDR3 runs 17 residues. The germline V gene encodes CDR1 MGHRA and CDR2 YSYEKL. The CDR3: CASSQDRTSGGTDTQYF. CDR3 nucleotides: TGCGCCAGCAGCCAAGATAGGACTAGCGGAGGCACAGATACGCAGTATTTT.

A note on this clone: Mismatch with germline at one junction end may stem from a read error. The chain couples TRBV5-6 to TRBJ1-5; no firm D call. The germline V gene encodes CDR1 SGHDT and CDR2 YYEEEE. The CDR3 runs to 12 residues. DNA for the CDR3: TGTGCCAGCAGCGTTGGGCAACAGCCCCAGAATTTT. This translates into CASSVGQQPQNF.

This clone appeared a single time. The chain is built from TRBV6-5 and TRBJ2-5; TRBD1 matches at 10 bases. Looked up from germline, CDR1 is MNHEY and CDR2 is SVGAGI. V lost 5 bases and J lost 5; bases outside the gene matches: 5. The CDR3 is 14 residues long. The CDR3 DNA is TGTGCCAGCAGTCCCAGGACAGGGGGGGAGACCCAGTACTTC. The encoded protein is CASSPRTGGETQYF.

This clone was recorded a few times. V usage is TRBV2 and J usage is TRBJ1-5, with 7 bases that match TRBD1. Germline V gene sequence: CDR1 SNHLY, CDR2 FYNNEI. V shed 3 bases and J 6 bases; nucleotides not matched to a gene: 2. The CDR3 has 13 amino acids. The chain's CDR3 is CASSDRGLQPQHF. CDR3 DNA sequence: TGTGCCAGCAGTGATAGGGGGCTTCAGCCCCAGCATTTT.

The chain couples TRBV28 to TRBJ2-6, with no clear D. Trimming cost V 4 bases and J 1 base, with 8 bases left between them. Germline assignment: CDR1 MDHEN and CDR2 SYDVKM. CDR3 size: 15 residues. The CDR3 spells CASSSGASGANVLTF. As DNA, the CDR3 is TGTGCCAGCAGTTCGGGTGCATCTGGGGCCAACGTCCTGACTTTC.

J is TRBJ1-1 and V is TRBV27; 7 bases line up with TRBD1. Germline-derived CDR1 and CDR2 are MNHEY and SMNVEV (reference sequence). The CDR3 has 13 residues. The junction had 6 bases not matched to a gene; V was cut back by 6 bases and J by 5 bases. DNA for the CDR3: TGTGCCAGCAGAAAGGGGGCAAGGACTGAAGCTTTCTTT. It yields the protein CASRKGARTEAFF.

The chain links TRBV30 to TRBJ1-1; TRBD1 matches at 12 bases. This CDR3 is built from 14 residues. Germline assignment: CDR1 GTSNPN and CDR2 SVGIG (reference sequence). The V and J ends lost 5 bases and 5 bases, in that order; junction bases with no gene match: 6. The CDR3 sequence is CAWGTGGALTEAFF. The DNA for the CDR3 is TGTGCCTGGGGGACAGGGGGCGCATTAACTGAAGCTTTCTTT. The full variable domain, rest sourced from reference TRBV30 and TRBJ1-1, is SQTIHQWPATLVQPVGSPLSLECTVEGTSNPNLYWYRQAAGRGLQLLFYSVGIGQISSEVPQNLSASRPQDRQFILSSKKLLLSDSGFYLCAWGTGGALTEAFFGQGTRLTVV.

CDR3 bases: TGTGCCAGCAGTGAATTGGCCGGAAACACCATATATTTT. Its translation is CASSELAGNTIYF. This sequence joins TRBV6-5 and TRBJ1-3; D is uncertain. The CDR3 consists of 13 residues. From germline, CDR1 is MNHEY and CDR2 SVGAGI. The V end was cut by 5 bases, the J end by 4 bases, with 9 bases between.

This chain uses TRBV9 with TRBJ1-3; D may be TRBD1 (6 bases). With 4 bases removed from V and 0 bases from J, the gap between germline ends came to 14 bases. Germline CDR1 SGDLS, CDR2 YYNGEE. This CDR3 region has 16 residues. The CDR3 spells CASSPGGAVSGNTIYF. CDR3 sequence (DNA): TGTGCCAGCAGCCCGGGGGGGGCAGTCTCTGGAAACACCATATATTTT.

The J gene is TRBJ1-4, the V gene TRBV5-3; 7 bases fit TRBD1. TRBV5-3 is recorded as an ORF, its role being uncertain. The junction had 17 bases not matched to a gene; V was cut back by 4 bases and J by 8 bases. CDR3 length: 17 residues. The CDR3 protein is CARSKQNDRVGREKLFF. CDR3 DNA sequence: TGTGCCAGAAGCAAACAAAACGACAGGGTAGGCCGAGAAAAACTGTTTTTT.

The V gene is TRBV29-1, the J gene TRBJ1-3, with D tentatively TRBD1 (5 bases). Germline CDR1 reads SQVTM; CDR2 reads ANQGSEA. V was clipped by 5 bases and J by 0 bases, with 14 bases between them. The CDR3 contains 15 residues. This chain's CDR3 is CSVTVRGSSGNTIYF. The CDR3 DNA follows: TGCAGCGTTACGGTTAGGGGCAGCTCTGGAAACACCATATATTTT.

The chain combines TRBV28 with TRBJ2-5; the D gene is possibly TRBD2 (6 bases). The CDR3 contains 16 residues. V gave up 5 bases and J gave up 5 bases, with 21 bases separating them. Germline-derived CDR1 and CDR2 are MDHEN and SYDVKM. The DNA of the CDR3 is TGTGCCAGCAGTGAACCCGGGAGCGCCACGCGGGAGACCCAGTACTTC. Amino acid sequence: CASSEPGSATRETQYF.

This clone was counted a few times. This chain joins TRBV27 and TRBJ2-1, with 8 bases that match TRBD2. Looked up from germline, CDR1 is MNHEY and CDR2 is SMNVEV (reference sequence). The CDR3 runs 16 residues. With V trimmed by 3 bases and J by 2 bases, 6 bases remained unmatched. The CDR3 region has the DNA TGTGCCAGCAGTTTTAGCGGGACAACAACCTACAATGAGCAGTTCTTC. This translates into CASSFSGTTTYNEQFF.

This clone was found a few times. This rearrangement joins TRBV7-6 to TRBJ2-5; tentative D call: TRBD2 (6 bases). Near its end, the DNA agrees better with TRBJ2-7, so the J call may be wrong. Germline V gene data show CDR1 as SGHVS and CDR2 as FNYEAQ. The CDR3 runs to 13 residues. This CDR3 is CASSAGRIYEQYF. For the CDR3, the DNA is TGTGCCAGCAGCGCCGGGAGAATCTACGAGCAGTACTTC.

This clone was counted a single time. This chain connects TRBV28 to TRBJ2-1; 9 bases agree with TRBD2. The CDR3 length is 17 residues. Germline assignment: CDR1 MDHEN and CDR2 SYDVKM. The V and J ends lost 2 bases and 10 bases, in that order; junction bases with no gene match: 15. The chain's CDR3 is CASSLASLAGTLGEQFF. Written as DNA, the CDR3 is TGTGCCAGCAGTTTAGCGTCCCTAGCGGGAACCCTGGGGGAGCAGTTCTTC. The full variable domain, completed using reference TRBV28 and TRBJ2-1, is DVKVTQSSRYLVKRTGEKVFLECVQDMDHENMFWYRQDPGLGLRLIYFSYDVKMKEKGDIPEGYSVSREKKERFSLILESASTNQTSMYLCASSLASLAGTLGEQFFGPGTRLTVL.

The rearrangement links TRBV19 to TRBJ1-1, with D maybe TRBD1 (5 bases). The length of the CDR3 is 16 residues. The germline V gene has CDR1 LNHDA and CDR2 SQIVND (reference sequence). V was cut by 6 bases and J by 1 base, with 18 bases left in between. The CDR3 is CASRVRGGDGNTEAFF. In DNA, the CDR3 is TGTGCCAGTAGGGTTAGGGGTGGGGATGGGAACACTGAAGCTTTCTTT.

This clone was seen only a few times. The chain is built from TRBV19 and TRBJ2-3; 7 bases are shared with TRBD1. The CDR3 covers 14 residues. Germline CDR1 is LNHDA and CDR2 is SQIVND (reference sequence). V trimming: 4 bases; J trimming: 2 bases; junction bases outside the gene matches: 3. The CDR3 spells CASSRGTDTDTQYF. In nucleotides, the CDR3 is TGTGCCAGTAGTAGAGGGACAGACACAGATACGCAGTATTTT. Complete variable domain (other parts from reference TRBV19 and TRBJ2-3): DGGITQSPKYLFRKEGQNVTLSCEQNLNHDAMYWYRQDPGQGLRLIYYSQIVNDFQKGDIAEGYSVSREKKESFPLTVTSAQKNPTAFYLCASSRGTDTDTQYFGPGTRLTVL.